This T cell receptor (beta chain) was identified in a study of graft-versus-host responses after intestinal transplantation. Using immunoSEQ multiplex PCR, the repertoire was profiled, and TCRdb retains in-frame clones only, with some absent. This table has fewer than 150,000 clones, over 85% appearing once. V lost 2 bases to trimming and J lost 4 bases, with 16 bases between them. CDR3 length equals 15 residues. CDR1 is SGDLS, CDR2 YYNGEE, per germline. Details on this clone: What it recognizes is unknown.

Study outcomes and limitations: There was an association between peak levels of circulating GvH clones and early post-transplant HvG declines.

This TCR derives from a human donor who received an intestinal transplant. Sequencing used unstimulated CD4+ T cells sorted from spleen or lymph node cells, obtained before intestinal transplant. The chain employs TRBV9 and TRBJ2-7; D assignment may be TRBD1 or TRBD2 (7 bases each). The CDR3 sequence: CASSVGGRGGYEQYF. The CDR3 DNA sequence: TGTGCCAGCAGCGTTGGCGGCAGGGGGGGATACGAGCAGTACTTC.